These 17 T cell receptor beta chains were sequenced from one sample in a study of T cell repertoires in cytomegalovirus infection. TCRdb ran MiXCR on the reads and lists one entry per CDR3 protein. This table has roughly 570,000 distinct CDR3 sequences, 35% to 50% appearing once. Which antigens these TCRs recognize remains unknown. The input for sequencing was cultured PBMCs, taken from culture after CMV antigen stimulation. Receptors originate from a human donor in good health (CMV status not recorded). Some clones in this sample may be carry-over from other donors' samples.

This clonotype has just a few counts. The genes are TRBV19 and TRBJ1-2, with TRBD1 as a possible D gene (6 bases). The CDR3 runs 15 residues. Germline V gene lookup returns CDR1 LNHDA and CDR2 SQIVND (reference sequence). V lost 5 bases, J lost 2 bases, and 15 bases lay in between. CDR3 DNA sequence: TGTGCCAGTAGTCCCCTAGGGGGTCTAAACTATGGCTACACCTTC. The encoded protein is CASSPLGGLNYGYTF.

The V call is TRBV20-1, the J call TRBJ1-6, with D possibly TRBD1 on 6 matching bases. CDR1 is DFQATT and CDR2 is SNEGSKA in the germline V gene (reference sequence). The CDR3 loop spans 13 amino acids. Trimming pared 6 bases from V and 7 bases from J, leaving 13 bases between. DNA of the CDR3: TGCAGTGCCCAGGACAGAAGGAATTCACCCCTCCACTTT. It specifies CSAQDRRNSPLHF.

There are a few counts of this clonotype. The V call is TRBV7-2, the J call TRBJ1-5; D perhaps matches TRBD1 (6 bases). The CDR3 runs to 13 residues. The V gene's germline CDR1 is SGHTA and CDR2 FQGNSA. V dropped 9 bases and J dropped 5 bases, with 14 bases sitting between them. The CDR3 here is CASSRDIHQPQHF. The DNA for the CDR3 is TGTGCCAGTAGTCGGGACATCCATCAGCCCCAGCATTTT.

The chain carries TRBV7-2 and TRBJ2-7; no definite D call. Germline CDR1 and CDR2: SGHTA and FQGNSA. Deletions cut 5 bases from V and 4 bases from J, with 12 bases between. The CDR3 spans 13 residues. CDR3 coding DNA: TGTGCCAGCAGCCCCGGGCCTAGATACGAGCAGTACTTC. The encoded protein is CASSPGPRYEQYF.

This clonotype has only a few counts. The gene calls are TRBV7-8 and TRBJ2-7, with D possibly being TRBD1 or TRBD2 (5 bases each). This CDR3 is built from 14 residues. Trimming removed 6 bases at V and 6 bases at J, with 18 bases between. The germline V gene has CDR1 SGHVS and CDR2 FQNEAQ. Here the CDR3 reads CASRPRGRGGEQYF. CDR3 sequence (DNA): TGTGCCAGCAGACCGAGAGGCCGGGGCGGCGAGCAGTACTTC.

A word on this clonotype: One end of the junction varies from germline; a read error may be responsible. J is TRBJ2-3 and V is TRBV7-2; 9 bases are shared with TRBD2. Germline V gives CDR1 SGHTA, CDR2 FQGNSA. The CDR3 spans 15 residues. Written as DNA, the CDR3 is TGTTCCAGCAGCTTTAGCGGGAGCTTCTCAGATACGCAGTATTTT. This codes for CSSSFSGSFSDTQYF. The complete variable domain, with remaining parts taken from reference TRBV7-2 and TRBJ2-3, reads GAGVSQSPSNKVTEKGKDVELRCDPISGHTALYWYRQSLGQGLEFLIYFQGNSAPDKSGLPSDRFSAERTGGSVSTLTIQRTQQEDSAVYLCSSSFSGSFSDTQYFGPGTRLTVL.

The chain joins TRBV12-3 or TRBV12-4 to TRBJ2-7; D unresolved. V was trimmed by 4 bases and J by 12 bases, leaving 19 bases between them. CDR3 size: 13 residues. The CDR3 sequence is CASSSTDQLIRYF. In DNA, the CDR3 is TGTGCCAGCAGTTCCACCGACCAGCTTATACGGTACTTC.

V usage is TRBV2 and J usage is TRBJ1-6; TRBD1 matches at 9 bases. In germline, CDR1 is SNHLY, CDR2 FYNNEI. This CDR3 contains 15 residues. With V trimmed by 7 bases and J by 3 bases, 4 bases remained unmatched. The CDR3 region has the DNA TGTGCCAGCACGCCGGACAGGGGCTATAATTCACCCCTCCACTTT. Amino acids: CASTPDRGYNSPLHF.

The CDR3 protein is CASSPPRAFFNEKLFF. The CDR3, as DNA: TGTGCCAGCAGTCCACCGAGGGCCTTTTTTAATGAAAAACTGTTTTTT. The chain joins TRBV28 to TRBJ1-4; D remains unclear. The CDR3 consists of 16 residues. V shed 5 bases and J shed 4 bases, with 17 bases lying between them. In germline, CDR1 is MDHEN, CDR2 SYDVKM. Together with reference TRBV28 and TRBJ1-4, the CDR3 gives the full variable domain: DVKVTQSSRYLVKRTGEKVFLECVQDMDHENMFWYRQDPGLGLRLIYFSYDVKMKEKGDIPEGYSVSREKKERFSLILESASTNQTSMYLCASSPPRAFFNEKLFFGSGTQLSVL.

This clonotype was seen repeatedly, ten times or more. V gene TRBV7-2 combines with J gene TRBJ1-2; D unclear. V gave up 3 bases and J gave up 8 bases, with 13 bases separating them. Germline V lookup: CDR1 SGHTA, CDR2 FQGNSA. CDR3 length: 13 amino acids. The CDR3 DNA follows: TGTGCCAGCAGCTTTTCTGAGGGTGTAGGCTACACCTTC. Amino acids: CASSFSEGVGYTF.

The chain carries TRBV4-1 and TRBJ1-3, with a possible D match to TRBD1 (6 bases). CDR3 length: 15 residues. Trimming shortened V by 6 bases and J by 0 bases, and 12 bases separated the two germline ends. Looked up from germline, CDR1 is MGHRA and CDR2 is YSYEKL. Here the CDR3 DNA reads TGCGCCAGCAGAACGACAGGCTACTCTGGAAACACCATATATTTT. Residues: CASRTTGYSGNTIYF.

This clonotype came up a few times. The chain links TRBV15 to TRBJ2-5, with D perhaps TRBD1 or TRBD2 (5 bases each). Per germline, CDR1 LNHNV and CDR2 YYDKDF (reference sequence). CDR3 size: 15 residues. Trimming took off 3 bases at V and 10 bases at J, with 21 bases between the two ends. CDR3 bases: TGTGCCACCAGCAGTAGCCGGGACGGCCCATCATTCCAGTACTTC. Translating gives CATSSSRDGPSFQYF.

The chain joins TRBV6-5 to TRBJ2-1; D is perhaps TRBD2 (6 bases). The V gene lost 5 bases and the J gene lost 11 bases, with 19 bases spanning the gap. The CDR3 has 14 amino acids. Germline V lookup: CDR1 MNHEY, CDR2 SVGAGI. The CDR3 sequence: CASSEPGYRGKQFF. The CDR3 DNA reads TGTGCCAGCAGTGAACCGGGTTACCGGGGGAAGCAGTTCTTC.

V and J are TRBV6-1 and TRBJ1-6, with D perhaps TRBD1 (5 bases). CDR1 MNHNS and CDR2 SASEGT come from the germline V gene. V was pared by 2 bases and J by 4 bases, with 9 bases between. This CDR3 is 15 amino acids long. In DNA, the CDR3 is TGTGCCAGCAGTGAAATGGGACGGTATAATTCACCCCTCCACTTT. This codes for CASSEMGRYNSPLHF.

The chain joins TRBV7-8 to TRBJ2-1, with TRBD2 as a possible D gene (6 bases). V was shortened by 3 bases and J by 0 bases, with 12 bases between the two germline ends. This CDR3 region has 16 residues. Germline V gene lookup returns CDR1 SGHVS and CDR2 FQNEAQ. The CDR3 coding sequence is TGTGCCAGCAGCTTCCGGCGGGGAAGCTCCTACAATGAGCAGTTCTTC. It codes for CASSFRRGSSYNEQFF.

The chain uses TRBV12-3 or TRBV12-4 and TRBJ2-7, with D perhaps assigned TRBD1 or TRBD2 (6 bases each). V dropped 11 bases and J dropped 0 bases, with 20 bases sitting between them. There are 15 residues in the CDR3. The DNA of the CDR3 is TGTGCCTCAGCGGAGGGGCAGGGGAACTCCTACGAGCAGTACTTC. Its protein is CASAEGQGNSYEQYF.

The V call is TRBV7-8, the J call TRBJ2-1, with D hard to call. V dropped 5 bases and J dropped 6 bases, with 14 bases sitting between them. CDR3 length: 14 residues. Germline loops: CDR1 SGHVS, CDR2 FQNEAQ. The CDR3 loop reads CASSLRRRPNEQFF. The CDR3, as DNA: TGTGCCAGCAGCCTCCGTCGCCGGCCCAATGAGCAGTTCTTC. Complete variable domain (other parts from reference TRBV7-8 and TRBJ2-1): GAGVSQSPRYKVAKRGQDVALRCDPISGHVSLFWYQQALGQGPEFLTYFQNEAQLDKSGLPSDRFFAERPEGSVSTLKIQRTQQEDSAVYLCASSLRRRPNEQFFGPGTRLTVL.